This passage covers 3 T cell receptor beta chains from one sample sequenced in a study of long-term antiretroviral therapy in people with HIV. The libraries were made with immunoSEQ v3.0 at survey level. Generated by immunoSEQ multiplex PCR, the TCRdb table keeps only in-frame clones and is missing some. The top ten hold around 20% of the sample, which has over 20,000 clones, roughly 80% seen once. The specimen was unsorted PBMCs, collected 0.4 years after starting antiretroviral therapy. These receptors all come from a man aged 50-60 years with HIV.

V is TRBV6-6 and J is TRBJ2-2, with D unresolved. The germline V gene encodes CDR1 MNHNY and CDR2 SVGAGI (reference sequence). Trimming left V 6 bases short and J 7 bases short, with 9 bases between. This CDR3 region has 12 residues. The CDR3 DNA reads TGTGCCAGCAGCCCCTCGGTCGGGGAGCTGTTTTTT. Translated, it gives CASSPSVGELFF.

This clone was counted once. The rearrangement joins TRBV11-2 to TRBJ2-3; no clear D. Germline V lookup: CDR1 SGHAT, CDR2 FQNNGV. V gave up 1 base and J gave up 1 base, with 6 bases separating them. The length of the CDR3 is 14 residues. CDR3 nucleotides: TGTGCCAGCAGCTTAGTCCCAGGCACAGATACGCAGTATTTT. Its protein product is CASSLVPGTDTQYF. Variable domain in full (rest from reference TRBV11-2 and TRBJ2-3): EAGVAQSPRYKIIEKRQSVAFWCNPISGHATLYWYQQILGQGPKLLIQFQNNGVVDDSQLPKDRFSAERLKGVDSTLKIQPAKLEDSAVYLCASSLVPGTDTQYFGPGTRLTVL.

V usage is TRBV11-2 and J usage is TRBJ2-3, with 12 bases fitting TRBD1. The CDR3 runs to 16 residues. With 5 bases clipped from V and 4 bases from J, the junction kept 7 bases outside the gene matches. The germline V gene encodes CDR1 SGHAT and CDR2 FQNNGV. CDR3 DNA sequence: TGTGCCAGCAGCCCGGCCGGGACAGGGGGCGCAGATACGCAGTATTTT. It encodes CASSPAGTGGADTQYF.